The 9 T cell receptor beta chains below all came from one sample that was sequenced in a study of T cells in Graves' hyperthyroidism and ophthalmopathy. TCR beta CDR3 sequences were amplified from RNA transcripts. The primer set for the first-round RT-PCR of the TCR CDR3 was HTBI. TCRdb ran MiXCR on the multiplex PCR reads and lists one entry per CDR3 protein. The table has 600,000 to 650,000 distinct CDR3 sequences, 16% seen once; the top ten hold around 3.9%. The sample was blood. Receptors originate from a woman aged 30 to 39 with Graves' hyperthyroidism.

The chain combines TRBV28 with TRBJ1-4; the D is unclear. Trimming stripped 5 bases from V and 8 bases from J, with 12 bases between. The CDR3 runs 13 residues. Germline V CDR1 and CDR2: MDHEN, SYDVKM. The CDR3 nucleotides are TGTGCCAGCAGTACCATACGGGAGGAAAAACTGTTTTTT. Amino acids: CASSTIREEKLFF.

This clonotype was seen many times. This rearrangement joins TRBV27 to TRBJ2-7; TRBD2 agrees at 7 bases. CDR3 size: 15 residues. V lost 0 bases and J lost 1; bases outside the gene matches: 3. Per the germline V gene, CDR1 is MNHEY and CDR2 is SMNVEV (reference sequence). The CDR3 DNA follows: TGTGCCAGCAGTTTATCCGGGGGGAATTCCTACGAGCAGTACTTC. Translating it yields CASSLSGGNSYEQYF.

In this sample, this clonotype turned up many times. The chain is built from TRBV7-9 and TRBJ2-5, with D unclear. V was cut by 0 bases and J by 7 bases, with 12 bases left in between. This CDR3 contains 14 residues. Germline lookup yields CDR1 SEHNR and CDR2 FQNEAQ (reference sequence). CDR3 DNA sequence: TGTGCCAGCAGCTTAGCTGGGCCTCGTGGGACCCAGTACTTC. Translation: CASSLAGPRGTQYF.

In this sample, this clonotype turned up a few times. The CDR3 DNA sequence: TGCAGCGGCCGTTTTTCGGGAATCTTTAATGAGCAGTTCTTC. It specifies CSGRFSGIFNEQFF. The V call is TRBV29-1, the J call TRBJ2-1; D possibly corresponds to TRBD2 (5 bases). Germline CDR1 is SQVTM and CDR2 is ANQGSEA. The CDR3 sequence is 14 residues long. V was pared by 7 bases and J by 7 bases, with 20 bases between.

This clonotype was observed many times. The chain carries TRBV5-1 and TRBJ2-2, with D unclear. Germline loops: CDR1 SGHRS, CDR2 YFSETQ. Trimming pared 0 bases from V and 6 bases from J, leaving 6 bases between. CDR3 size: 13 residues. In DNA form, the CDR3 reads TGCGCCAGCAGCTTGGCCCCGGCCGGGGAGCTGTTTTTT. It is translated as CASSLAPAGELFF.

There are many counts of this clonotype. J is TRBJ2-7 and V is TRBV2, with D maybe TRBD2 (6 bases). The CDR3 sequence is 14 residues long. CDR1 and CDR2 (germline): SNHLY, FYNNEI. Trimming left V 6 bases short and J 3 bases short, with 15 bases between. CDR3: CASRVRTTDYEQYF. The CDR3 DNA follows: TGTGCCAGCAGAGTTCGGACTACAGACTACGAGCAGTACTTC.

This clonotype appeared a few times. The chain joins TRBV29-1 to TRBJ1-3, with D possibly matching TRBD1 (6 bases). The V end was cut by 7 bases, the J end by 4 bases, with 14 bases between. CDR1 is SQVTM, CDR2 ANQGSEA, per germline. The CDR3 totals 13 residues. The CDR3 region has the DNA TGCAGCGCCACCCAGGGGCTAGGAAACACCATATATTTT. Its protein is CSATQGLGNTIYF.

There are many counts of this clonotype. As DNA, the CDR3 is TGCGCCAGCAGCGGGGGGGGTGTGTACGATACGCAGTATTTT. It yields the protein CASSGGGVYDTQYF. The chain uses TRBV5-1 and TRBJ2-3; 7 bases are shared with TRBD2. Germline CDR1 and CDR2: SGHRS and YFSETQ. The CDR3 extends over 14 amino acids. J gave up 6 bases and V 4 bases, and 8 bases lay outside the gene matches.

This CDR3 reads CASSTGTLRKEQYF. CDR3 DNA sequence: TGTGCCAGCAGTACCGGGACTCTTCGTAAGGAGCAGTACTTC. This rearrangement joins TRBV27 to TRBJ2-7, with a tentative D call TRBD2 (6 bases). CDR1 is MNHEY, CDR2 SMNVEV, per germline (reference sequence). The CDR3 contains 14 residues. The V and J ends lost 5 bases and 7 bases respectively, with 18 bases between them.